The following is a T cell receptor beta chain sequence with its context. Original analysis: Reference gene primers were amplified, and this amplification served to estimate nucleated cell counts. Using immunoSEQ multiplex PCR, the repertoire was profiled, and TCRdb retains in-frame clones only, with some absent. V and J calls and clone size are those listed in that table; D and trimming were worked out from the DNA. The data contain approximately 280,000 clones, approximately 90% of them seen just once; the ten biggest clones take up approximately 4.6%. Germline values: CDR1 SGHNT, CDR2 YENEEA. V lost 4 bases to trimming and J lost 0 bases, with 9 bases between them. There are 15 residues in the CDR3. This entry is derived from a study of blood T cell repertoires in COVID-19. Study-wide background: Samples taken during acute and convalescent COVID-19 were collected in the United States, Italy and Spain. PBMCs, B-cell-depleted T cells, or T cells were the source of the cDNA or gDNA that made up the material.

Sequences were obtained from peripheral blood. The TCR was taken from a man in his forties or fifties with acute or convalescent COVID-19. This chain joins TRBV11-3 and TRBJ2-2; tentatively, D is TRBD2 (5 bases). The CDR3 coding sequence is TGTGCCAGCAGCTCCGGGGTTACGAACACCGGGGAGCTGTTTTTT. Protein sequence: CASSSGVTNTGELFF.